The rows below give T cell receptor beta chains drawn from one sample of a study of T cells in Graves' hyperthyroidism and ophthalmopathy. Via MiXCR, TCRdb re-called the multiplex PCR reads, giving one row per CDR3 protein. Among about 560,000 distinct CDR3 sequences listed, 16% were seen once. Sequenced material: blood. The receptors shown here come from a woman aged 18-29 years with Graves' hyperthyroidism. CDR3s include the opening cysteine and the closing phenylalanine or tryptophan. D genes are given only for firm matches. A row's size may be missing; if present it is once, few, many or a size class.

TRBV15	NA	TRBJ2-1	NA	TGTGCCACACGGTCCAGGGCCAGGGATTATGAGCAGTTCTTC	CATRSRARDYEQFF
TRBV19	NA	TRBJ2-6	NA	TGTGCCAGTAGTATCCTAGCTATCTCTGGGGCCAACGTCCTGACTTTC	CASSILAISGANVLTF
TRBV20-1	NA	TRBJ2-2	NA	TGCAGTGCCGCCCGCCCGCAGAACACCGGGGAGCTGTTTTTT	CSAARPQNTGELFF
TRBV29-1	NA	TRBJ2-3	NA	TGCAGCGTTGCCAGGATCGTCTCCACAGATACGCAGTATTTT	CSVARIVSTDTQYF
TRBV5-1	TRBD2	TRBJ2-1	NA	TGCGCCAGCAGCTCGATAGCGGGAGGGTCCCCCAGCTCCTACAATGAGCAGTTCTTC	CASSSIAGGSPSSYNEQFF
TRBV6-1	NA	TRBJ1-1	many	TGTGCCAGCCAACCTGGGGGATTGAACACTGAAGCTTTCTTT	CASQPGGLNTEAFF
TRBV20-1	NA	TRBJ1-5	few	TGCAGTGTCGCGGACGGAAATCAGCCCCAGCATTTT	CSVADGNQPQHF
TRBV29-1	NA	TRBJ2-1	NA	TGCAGCATCCAGCCAGGGTTAAGCAATAATGAGCAGTTCTTC	CSIQPGLSNNEQFF
TRBV20-1	NA	TRBJ2-3	many	TGCAGTGCTAGAGACGGCCAGGAAGGCACAGATACGCAGTATTTT	CSARDGQEGTDTQYF
TRBV20-1	NA	TRBJ1-2	many	TGCAGTGCTAGAACAGGAGGAGGGACCCTTGGCTATGGCTACACCTTC	CSARTGGGTLGYGYTF
TRBV10-1	NA	TRBJ2-7	few	TGCGCCAGCAGTGGCCCCGACAGACCCTACGAGCAGTACTTC	CASSGPDRPYEQYF
TRBV6-2/TRBV6-3	TRBD2	TRBJ2-7	NA	TGTGCCAGCAGTTCCGGGACTAGCGGGAGGGACCACGAGCAGTACTTC	CASSSGTSGRDHEQYF
TRBV5-6	TRBD1	TRBJ1-1	few	TGTGCCAGCAGCAACGGGACAGGGGTTTTAACTGAAGCTTTCTTT	CASSNGTGVLTEAFF
TRBV28	NA	TRBJ2-7	NA	TGTGCCAGCAGCAGCCTTTTTCCTTCCTACGAGCAGTACTTC	CASSSLFPSYEQYF
TRBV12-3/TRBV12-4	NA	TRBJ1-1	many	TGTGCCAGCAGCCTGGGCTGGGACACTGAAGCTTTCTTT	CASSLGWDTEAFF
TRBV30	NA	TRBJ2-5	NA	TGTGCCTGGAGTGTTGGACAGCAAGAGACCCAGTACTTC	CAWSVGQQETQYF
TRBV7-9	NA	TRBJ1-5	few	TGTGCCAGCAGCTTAGGGGCTACAGGGATGGGCCAGCCCCAGCATTTT	CASSLGATGMGQPQHF
TRBV19	NA	TRBJ2-7	NA	TGTGCCAGTAGTACGGGACCGTTTAGTTCGAGGCTAGCGACAGGCGAGCAGTACTTC	CASSTGPFSSRLATGEQYF
TRBV2	NA	TRBJ1-5	medium-sized	TGTGCCAGCAGTGAAGCGGGGGCCGGGGGGAGCAATCAGCCCCAGCATTTT	CASSEAGAGGSNQPQHF
TRBV5-1	NA	TRBJ1-1	few	TGCGCCAGCAGCTTGGAACAGGGTCGCACTGAAGCTTTCTTT	CASSLEQGRTEAFF
TRBV20-1	TRBD2	TRBJ2-5	NA	TGCAGTGCTAGGCCGGGACTAGCGGACCAAGAGACCCAGTACTTC	CSARPGLADQETQYF
TRBV12-5	NA	TRBJ1-1	many	TGTGCTAGTGGTTTGGTACTCGGGGGGACGATGAACACTGAAGCTTTCTTT	CASGLVLGGTMNTEAFF
TRBV27	NA	TRBJ2-7	many	TGTGCCAGCAGTTTAAGGGCAGGTGGCTACGAGCAGTACTTC	CASSLRAGGYEQYF
TRBV29-1	NA	TRBJ1-4	many	TGCAGCGTTGAAGACAGGGGTGGTGAAAAACTGTTTTTT	CSVEDRGGEKLFF
TRBV12-3/TRBV12-4	NA	TRBJ1-1	many	TGTGCCAGCACCTCGCCAGGCATGAACACTGAAGCTTTCTTT	CASTSPGMNTEAFF
TRBV4-1	TRBD2	TRBJ2-1	NA	TGCGCCAGCACCAAACGGACAGGATCTAGCGGGAGCTCCTACAATGAGCAGTTCTTC	CASTKRTGSSGSSYNEQFF
TRBV7-3	NA	TRBJ2-1	few	TGTGCCAGCAGCTCCATAGACGGGGTAGAGCAGTTCTTC	CASSSIDGVEQFF
TRBV19	NA	TRBJ2-7	NA	TGTGCCAGTAGTATCATTGCAAGCTCCTACGAGCAGTACTTC	CASSIIASSYEQYF
TRBV29-1	NA	TRBJ2-1	few	TGCAGCGTTGACGGACAGGGACTAAGTGAGCAGTTCTTC	CSVDGQGLSEQFF
TRBV7-2	NA	TRBJ2-6	many	TGTGCCAGCTGCGCAGGTGGTGGGGCCAACGTCCTGACTTTC	CASCAGGGANVLTF
TRBV20-1	NA	TRBJ2-1	many	TGCAGTGCCACAAGGGGAAACGAGCAGTTCTTC	CSATRGNEQFF
TRBV18	TRBD2	TRBJ2-3	many	TGTGCCAGCTCGCCGGTAGGGTCTAGCGGGGCAGATACGCAGTATTTT	CASSPVGSSGADTQYF
TRBV4-2	TRBD1	TRBJ2-7	NA	TGTGCCAGCAGCGACCGGGACAGGTCCTACGAGCAGTACTTC	CASSDRDRSYEQYF
TRBV7-9	TRBD1	TRBJ2-3	NA	TGTGCCAGCAGCTTAAGTCAGGGGGGCACAGATACGCAGTATTTT	CASSLSQGGTDTQYF
TRBV15	NA	TRBJ2-5	NA	TGTGCCACCAGCAAGAGTGCGGTCGCGATGGAGACCCAGTACTTC	CATSKSAVAMETQYF
TRBV27	NA	TRBJ2-7	many	TGTGCCAGCAGACCGGGGATGATCTACGAGCAGTACTTC	CASRPGMIYEQYF